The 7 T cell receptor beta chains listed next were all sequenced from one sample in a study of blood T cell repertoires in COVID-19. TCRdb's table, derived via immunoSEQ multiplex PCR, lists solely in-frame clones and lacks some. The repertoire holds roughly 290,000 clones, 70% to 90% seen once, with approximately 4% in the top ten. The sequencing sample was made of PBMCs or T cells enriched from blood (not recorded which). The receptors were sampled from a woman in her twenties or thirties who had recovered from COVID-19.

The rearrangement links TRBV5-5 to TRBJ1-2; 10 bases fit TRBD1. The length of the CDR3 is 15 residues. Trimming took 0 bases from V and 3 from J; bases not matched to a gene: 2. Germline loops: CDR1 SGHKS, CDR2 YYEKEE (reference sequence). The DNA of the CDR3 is TGTGCCAGCAGCTTGGTCGGGACAGGGGACTATGGCTACACCTTC. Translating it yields CASSLVGTGDYGYTF.

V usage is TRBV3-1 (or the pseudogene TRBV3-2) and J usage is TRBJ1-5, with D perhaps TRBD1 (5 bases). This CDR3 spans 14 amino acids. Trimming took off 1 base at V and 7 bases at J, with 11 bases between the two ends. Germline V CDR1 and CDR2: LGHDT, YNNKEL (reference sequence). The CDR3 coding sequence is TGTGCCAGCAGCCAAGTGGGGGGGGAGCAGCCCCAGCATTTT. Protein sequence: CASSQVGGEQPQHF.

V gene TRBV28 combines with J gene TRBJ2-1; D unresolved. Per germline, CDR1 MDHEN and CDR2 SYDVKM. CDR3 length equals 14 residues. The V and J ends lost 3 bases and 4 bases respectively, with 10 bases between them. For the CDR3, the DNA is TGTGCCAGCAGTTTGAGAATAGCATACAATGAGCAGTTCTTC. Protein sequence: CASSLRIAYNEQFF.

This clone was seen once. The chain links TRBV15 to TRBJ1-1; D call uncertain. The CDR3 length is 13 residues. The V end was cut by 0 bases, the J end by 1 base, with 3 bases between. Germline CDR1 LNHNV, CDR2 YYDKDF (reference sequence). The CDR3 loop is CATSRERNTEAFF. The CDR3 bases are TGTGCCACCAGCAGAGAGAGGAACACTGAAGCTTTCTTT.

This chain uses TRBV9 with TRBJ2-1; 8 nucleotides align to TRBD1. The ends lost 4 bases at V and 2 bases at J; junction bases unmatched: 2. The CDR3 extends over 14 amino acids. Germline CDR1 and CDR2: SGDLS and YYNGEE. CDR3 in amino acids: CASSPGGPYNEQFF. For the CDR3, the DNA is TGTGCCAGCAGCCCAGGGGGCCCCTACAATGAGCAGTTCTTC.

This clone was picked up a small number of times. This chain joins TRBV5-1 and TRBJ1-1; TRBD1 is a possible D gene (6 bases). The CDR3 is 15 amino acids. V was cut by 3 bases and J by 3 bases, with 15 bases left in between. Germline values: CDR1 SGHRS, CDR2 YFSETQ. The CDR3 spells CASSSSQDSYTEAFF. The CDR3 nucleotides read TGCGCCAGCAGCTCCTCCCAGGACAGCTACACTGAAGCTTTCTTT.

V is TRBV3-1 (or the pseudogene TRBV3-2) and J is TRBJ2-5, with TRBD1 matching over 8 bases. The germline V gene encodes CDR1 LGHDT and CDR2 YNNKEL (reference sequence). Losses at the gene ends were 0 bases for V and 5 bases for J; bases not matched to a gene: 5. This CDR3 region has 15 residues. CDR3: CASSQDWTGTETQYF. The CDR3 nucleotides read TGTGCCAGCAGCCAAGACTGGACAGGGACTGAGACCCAGTACTTC.